This TCR beta chain was observed in a study of long-term antiretroviral therapy in people with HIV. As for this clone: Its antigen remains unidentified.

Ahead of DNA extraction, samples held roughly 1-10 million cryopreserved PBMC each. The authors ran the immunoSEQ assay, v3.0, at survey level. Some clones are missing from TCRdb's copy, which holds only in-frame ones; the method was immunoSEQ multiplex PCR. Here the sample spans 25,000 to 40,000 clones, approximately 96% being singletons. V dropped 0 bases and J dropped 4 bases, with 9 bases sitting between them. The CDR3 sequence is 14 residues long. The germline V gene has CDR1 SGHDN and CDR2 FVKESK. Study-wide findings and caveats: Every time point showed a repertoire led by clones expanded before ART. Among HIV repertoires, CDR3 length ranges were narrower than those of controls.

The TCR originated in a man aged 25-45 years with HIV. Sequenced here: unsorted PBMCs, sampled around 6.6 years after starting antiretroviral therapy. V and J are TRBV14 and TRBJ1-2; D not resolved. As DNA, the CDR3 is TGTGCCAGCAGCCAAGATCTAGGCGGCTATGGCTACACCTTC. This codes for CASSQDLGGYGYTF.